This T cell receptor beta chain is drawn from a study of T cells in Graves' hyperthyroidism and ophthalmopathy. About the research overall: Upon initial diagnosis and before any treatment, peripheral blood was collected. Broader study findings: Expanded thyroid clonotypes (above 0.001) were mostly also found in blood.

This clonotype showed up many times. Antigen unknown. The investigators amplified TCR beta CDR3 regions from RNA transcripts. Initially, a first-round RT-PCR of the TCR CDR3 employed the HTBI primer set. TCRdb reprocessed the multiplex PCR reads with MiXCR, giving one entry per CDR3 protein. The sample contains 450,000 to 600,000 distinct CDR3 sequences, about 15% of which appear only once. Reasons for excluding patients were uncontrolled infection, other autoimmune disease, pregnancy or lactation. It was around 11 ml of fresh peripheral blood that supplied the PBMCs. With V trimmed by 8 bases and J by 5 bases, 8 bases remained unmatched. CDR1 and CDR2 (germline): ENHRY, SYGVKD. The length of the CDR3 is 13 residues.

The specimen sequenced was blood. The TCR comes from a woman aged 40 to 49 with Graves' hyperthyroidism. The chain joins TRBV10-3 to TRBJ2-5; 7 positions agree with TRBD2. The CDR3 spells CAIERDLGETQYF. The CDR3 bases are TGTGCCATCGAGCGGGACCTGGGGGAGACCCAGTACTTC.